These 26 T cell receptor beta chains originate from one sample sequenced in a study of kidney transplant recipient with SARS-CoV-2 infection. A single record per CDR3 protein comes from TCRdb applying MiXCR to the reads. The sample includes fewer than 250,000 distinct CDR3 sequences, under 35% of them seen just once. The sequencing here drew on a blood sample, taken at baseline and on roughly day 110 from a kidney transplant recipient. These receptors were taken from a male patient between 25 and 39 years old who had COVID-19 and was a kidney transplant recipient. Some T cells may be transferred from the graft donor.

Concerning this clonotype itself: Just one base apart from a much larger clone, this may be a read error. CDR3 protein: CASSLGRLAGGPGANVLTF. CDR3 in DNA: TGTGCCAGCAGCTTAGGGAGACTAGCGGGAGGGCCTGGGGCCAACGTCCTGACTTTC. This chain uses TRBV11-2 with TRBJ2-6; 14 nucleotides match TRBD2. In germline, CDR1 is SGHAT, CDR2 FQNNGV. The V gene end was trimmed by 1 base and the J gene end by 2 bases; junction bases not matched to a gene: 4. CDR3 length equals 19 residues.

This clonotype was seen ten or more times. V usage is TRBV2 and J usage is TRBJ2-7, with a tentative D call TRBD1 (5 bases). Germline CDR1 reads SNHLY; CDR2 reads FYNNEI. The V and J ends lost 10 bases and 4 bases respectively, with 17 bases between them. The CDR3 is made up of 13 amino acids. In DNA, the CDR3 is TGTGCCACAGGGATGCGTCTGTTTTACGAGCAGTACTTC. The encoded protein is CATGMRLFYEQYF.

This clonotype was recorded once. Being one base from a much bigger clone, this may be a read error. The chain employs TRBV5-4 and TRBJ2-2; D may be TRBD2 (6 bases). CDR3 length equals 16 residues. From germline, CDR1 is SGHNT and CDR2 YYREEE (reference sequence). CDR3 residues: CASGLGVRGGTGELFF. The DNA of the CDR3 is TGTGCCAGCGGCTTGGGGGTTAGGGGAGGAACCGGGGAGCTGTTTTTT.

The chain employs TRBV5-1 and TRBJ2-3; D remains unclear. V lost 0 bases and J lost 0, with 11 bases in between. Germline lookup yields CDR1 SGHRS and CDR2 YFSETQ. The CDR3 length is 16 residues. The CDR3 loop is CASSLADTTSTDTQYF. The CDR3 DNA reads TGCGCCAGCAGCTTGGCGGATACCACTAGCACAGATACGCAGTATTTT.

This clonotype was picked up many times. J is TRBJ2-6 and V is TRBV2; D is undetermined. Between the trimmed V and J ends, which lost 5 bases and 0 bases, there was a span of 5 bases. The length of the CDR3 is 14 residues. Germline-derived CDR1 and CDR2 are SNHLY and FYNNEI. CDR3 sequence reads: CASSTFSGANVLTF. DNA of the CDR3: TGTGCCAGCAGTACCTTCTCTGGGGCCAACGTCCTGACTTTC.

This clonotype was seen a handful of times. The CDR3 bases are TGTGCCAGCAGGAGACAGGGGGAAGCTTTCTTT. This encodes CASRRQGEAFF. The chain recombines TRBV2 with TRBJ1-1; 8 bases line up with TRBD1. Germline V gene sequence: CDR1 SNHLY, CDR2 FYNNEI. V gave up 6 bases and J gave up 8 bases; unmatched junction bases: 2. The CDR3 consists of 11 residues. Full variable domain (missing parts from reference TRBV2 and TRBJ1-1): EPEVTQTPSHQVTQMGQEVILRCVPISNHLYFYWYRQILGQKVEFLVSFYNNEISEKSEIFDDQFSVERPDGSNFTLKIRSTKLEDSAMYFCASRRQGEAFFGQGTRLTVV.

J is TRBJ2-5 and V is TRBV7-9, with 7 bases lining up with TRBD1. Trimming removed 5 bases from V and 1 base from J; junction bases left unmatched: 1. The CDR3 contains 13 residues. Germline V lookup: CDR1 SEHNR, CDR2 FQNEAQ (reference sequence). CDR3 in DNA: TGTGCCAGCAGCCGACAGGGCCAAGAGACCCAGTACTTC. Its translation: CASSRQGQETQYF.

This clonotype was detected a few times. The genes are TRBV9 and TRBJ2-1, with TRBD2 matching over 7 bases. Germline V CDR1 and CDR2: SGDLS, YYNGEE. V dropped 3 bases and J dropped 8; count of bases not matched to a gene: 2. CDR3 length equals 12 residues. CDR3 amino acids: CASSAGGDEQFF. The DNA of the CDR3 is TGTGCCAGCAGCGCGGGAGGTGATGAGCAGTTCTTC. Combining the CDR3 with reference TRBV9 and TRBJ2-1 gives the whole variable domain DSGVTQTPKHLITATGQRVTLRCSPRSGDLSVYWYQQSLDQGLQFLIQYYNGEERAKGNILERFSAQQFPDLHSELNLSSLELGDSALYFCASSAGGDEQFFGPGTRLTVL.

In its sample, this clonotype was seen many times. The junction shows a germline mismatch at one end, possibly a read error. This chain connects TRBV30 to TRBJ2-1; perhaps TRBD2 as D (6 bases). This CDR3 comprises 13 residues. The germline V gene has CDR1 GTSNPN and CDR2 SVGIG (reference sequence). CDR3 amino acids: CAWSGDSHNEQFF. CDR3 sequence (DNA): TGTGCCTGGAGTGGGGACTCCCACAATGAGCAGTTCTTC.

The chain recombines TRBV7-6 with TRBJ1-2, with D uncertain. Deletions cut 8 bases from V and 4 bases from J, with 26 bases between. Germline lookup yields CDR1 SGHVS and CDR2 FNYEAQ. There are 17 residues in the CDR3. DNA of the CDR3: TGTGCCAGCGGCATAGTAGGTGGATCTCGAAAGACCTATGGCTACACCTTC. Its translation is CASGIVGGSRKTYGYTF.

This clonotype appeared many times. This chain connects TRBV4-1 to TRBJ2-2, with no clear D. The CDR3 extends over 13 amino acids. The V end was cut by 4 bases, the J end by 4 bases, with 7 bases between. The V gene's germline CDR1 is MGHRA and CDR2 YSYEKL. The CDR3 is CASSPLFTGELFF. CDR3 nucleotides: TGCGCCAGCAGCCCACTGTTCACCGGGGAGCTGTTTTTT.

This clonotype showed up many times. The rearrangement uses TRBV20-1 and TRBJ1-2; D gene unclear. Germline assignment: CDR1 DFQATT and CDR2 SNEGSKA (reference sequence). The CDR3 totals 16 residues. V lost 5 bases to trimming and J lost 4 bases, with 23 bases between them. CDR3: CSAVYSLFRKTYGYTF. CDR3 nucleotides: TGCAGTGCTGTGTATTCGCTGTTTCGAAAGACCTATGGCTACACCTTC.

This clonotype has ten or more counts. The CDR3 nucleotides are TGTGCCAGCAGCTCCGACAGGGAAGGCACTGAAGCTTTCTTT. Translated, it gives CASSSDREGTEAFF. The V and J genes are TRBV11-2 and TRBJ1-1; 7 nucleotides line up with TRBD1. The CDR3 is 14 amino acids. Germline lookup yields CDR1 SGHAT and CDR2 FQNNGV. V lost 4 bases to trimming and J lost 4 bases; unmatched junction nucleotides: 6. The variable domain in full, with the rest retrieved from reference TRBV11-2 and TRBJ1-1, is EAGVAQSPRYKIIEKRQSVAFWCNPISGHATLYWYQQILGQGPKLLIQFQNNGVVDDSQLPKDRFSAERLKGVDSTLKIQPAKLEDSAVYLCASSSDREGTEAFFGQGTRLTVV.

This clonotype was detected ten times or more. The DNA of the CDR3 is TGTGCCTGGACCAAGGCCGGGACTAGCGGGAGCGATGAGCAGTTCTTC. Protein sequence: CAWTKAGTSGSDEQFF. The chain recombines TRBV30 with TRBJ2-1, with 14 bases aligning to TRBD2. Germline V CDR1 and CDR2: GTSNPN, SVGIG (reference sequence). V gave up 4 bases and J gave up 8 bases; unmatched junction bases: 10. This CDR3 comprises 16 residues.

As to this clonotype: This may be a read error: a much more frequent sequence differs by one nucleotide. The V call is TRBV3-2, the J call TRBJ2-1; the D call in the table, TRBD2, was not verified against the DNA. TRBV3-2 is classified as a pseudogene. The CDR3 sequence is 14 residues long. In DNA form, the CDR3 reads TGTGCCAGCAGCCAAAAGGGACCAGCCAATGAGCAGTTCTTC. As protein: CASSQKGPANEQFF.

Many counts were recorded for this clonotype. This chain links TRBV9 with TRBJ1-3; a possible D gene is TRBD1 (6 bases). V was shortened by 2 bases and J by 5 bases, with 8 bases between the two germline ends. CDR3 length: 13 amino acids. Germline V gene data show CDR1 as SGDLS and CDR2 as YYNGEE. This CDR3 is CASSVRGRNTIYF. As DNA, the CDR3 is TGTGCCAGCAGCGTCAGGGGTAGAAACACCATATATTTT.

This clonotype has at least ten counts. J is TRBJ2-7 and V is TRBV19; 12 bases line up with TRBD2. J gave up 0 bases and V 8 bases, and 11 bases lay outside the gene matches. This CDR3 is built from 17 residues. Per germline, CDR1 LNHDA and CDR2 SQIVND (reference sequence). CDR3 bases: TGTGCCAGTGCCCCTGAGCTAGCGGGAGGGTTCTCCTACGAGCAGTACTTC. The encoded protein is CASAPELAGGFSYEQYF.

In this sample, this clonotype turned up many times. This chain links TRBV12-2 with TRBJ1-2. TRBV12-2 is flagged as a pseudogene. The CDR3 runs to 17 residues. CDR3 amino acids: CASRRSRTPRKTYGYTF. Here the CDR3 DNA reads TGTGCAAGTCGCCGAAGCAGGACTCCACGAAAGACCTATGGCTACACCTTC.

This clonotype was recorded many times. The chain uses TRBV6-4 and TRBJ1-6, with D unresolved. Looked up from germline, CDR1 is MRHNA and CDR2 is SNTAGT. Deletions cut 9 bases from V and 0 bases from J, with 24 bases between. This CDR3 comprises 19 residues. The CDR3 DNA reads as TGTGCCAGGAATATCGGACGGCATAGAGCAAGCTCCTATAATTCACCCCTCCACTTT. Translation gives CARNIGRHRASSYNSPLHF.

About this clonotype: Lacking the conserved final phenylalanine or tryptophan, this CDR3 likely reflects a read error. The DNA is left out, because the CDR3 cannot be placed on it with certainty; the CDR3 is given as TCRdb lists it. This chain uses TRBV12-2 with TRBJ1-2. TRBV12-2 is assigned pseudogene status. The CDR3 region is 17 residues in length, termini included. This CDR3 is CASRCRWTPRKTYGYTS.

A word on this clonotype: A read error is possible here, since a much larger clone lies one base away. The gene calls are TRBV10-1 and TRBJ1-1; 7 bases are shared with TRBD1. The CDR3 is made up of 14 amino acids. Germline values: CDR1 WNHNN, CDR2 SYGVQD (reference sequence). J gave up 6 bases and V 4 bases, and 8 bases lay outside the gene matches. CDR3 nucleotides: TGCGCCAGCAGTGGAGATTCACAGGGGCCTGAAGCTTTCTTT. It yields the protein CASSGDSQGPEAFF.

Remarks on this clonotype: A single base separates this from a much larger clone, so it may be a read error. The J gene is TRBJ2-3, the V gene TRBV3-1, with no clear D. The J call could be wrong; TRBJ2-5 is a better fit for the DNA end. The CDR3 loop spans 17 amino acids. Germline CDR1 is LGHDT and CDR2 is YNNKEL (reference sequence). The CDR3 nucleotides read TGTGCCAGCAGCGTCGCCAATCCCATTTCTTTCTCTGAGGCCCAGTACTTC. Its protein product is CASSVANPISFSEAQYF.

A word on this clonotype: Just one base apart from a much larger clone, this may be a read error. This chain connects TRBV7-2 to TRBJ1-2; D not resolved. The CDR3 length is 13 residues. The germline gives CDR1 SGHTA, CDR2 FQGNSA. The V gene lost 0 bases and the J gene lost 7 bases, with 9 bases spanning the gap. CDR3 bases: TGTGCCAGCAGCTTAGCTCCCGCGGGTGGCTACACCTTC. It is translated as CASSLAPAGGYTF.

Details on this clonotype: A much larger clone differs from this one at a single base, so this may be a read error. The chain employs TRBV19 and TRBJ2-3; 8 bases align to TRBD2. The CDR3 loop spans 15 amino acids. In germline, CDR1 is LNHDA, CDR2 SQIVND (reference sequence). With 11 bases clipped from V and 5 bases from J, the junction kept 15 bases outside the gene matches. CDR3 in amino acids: CAGSGRGRIGDTQYF. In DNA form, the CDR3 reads TGTGCCGGTTCCGGGAGGGGAAGAATAGGAGATACGCAGTATTTT.

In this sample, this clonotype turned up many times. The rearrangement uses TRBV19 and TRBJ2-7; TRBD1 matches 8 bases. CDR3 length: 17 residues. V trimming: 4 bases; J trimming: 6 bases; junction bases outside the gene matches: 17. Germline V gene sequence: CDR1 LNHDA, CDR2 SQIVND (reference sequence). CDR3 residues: CASSRAPDRARLGEQYF. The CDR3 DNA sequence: TGTGCCAGTAGTAGGGCCCCGGACAGGGCTCGTCTGGGCGAGCAGTACTTC.

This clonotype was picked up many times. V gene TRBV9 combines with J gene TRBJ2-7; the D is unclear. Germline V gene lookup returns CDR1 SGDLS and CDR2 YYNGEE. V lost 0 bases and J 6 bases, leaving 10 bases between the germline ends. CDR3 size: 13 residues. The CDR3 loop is CASSVVGISEQYF. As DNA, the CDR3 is TGTGCCAGCAGCGTAGTTGGCATCTCCGAGCAGTACTTC.